One sample yielded the 24 T cell receptor beta chains listed below, sequenced in a study of blood T cells in healthy people across ages. Next came a second PCR, run for about 7 to 11 cycles, which used a sample-barcoded 5' primer along with a J-beta primer mix. TCRdb re-analysed the 5' RACE reads in MiXCR, keeping a single row per CDR3 protein. This table has about a million distinct CDR3 sequences, just over 50% appearing once. Sequencing was done on a sample of blood. The receptors here all came from a woman aged 60-70 years in good health.

DNA for the CDR3: TGTGCCAGCAGCCCTAACCCGGGAAAAGGAGGGGATGAGCAGTTCTTC. This sequence encodes CASSPNPGKGGDEQFF. The V and J genes are TRBV3-1 and TRBJ2-1, with D perhaps TRBD2 (6 bases). Germline CDR1 is LGHDT and CDR2 is YNNKEL (reference sequence). V lost 4 bases to trimming and J lost 8 bases, with 21 bases between them. The CDR3 covers 16 residues.

This sequence joins TRBV20-1 and TRBJ2-3; D perhaps matches TRBD2 (6 bases). CDR3 length equals 17 residues. Germline values: CDR1 DFQATT, CDR2 SNEGSKA (reference sequence). The ends were cut back, 0 bases at V and 2 bases at J, with 18 bases in the middle. CDR3 loop: CSARDPFGGTHTDTQYF. Written as DNA, the CDR3 is TGCAGTGCTAGAGACCCGTTTGGGGGGACCCACACAGATACGCAGTATTTT.

The chain carries TRBV12-3 or TRBV12-4 and TRBJ2-3, with D unresolved. The CDR3 sequence is 12 residues long. V lost 6 bases and J lost 5, with 9 bases in between. This CDR3 is CASRSYGDTQYF. CDR3 coding DNA: TGTGCCAGCAGATCCTACGGAGATACGCAGTATTTT.

This clonotype was recorded a few times. The chain joins TRBV3-1 to TRBJ2-7; maybe TRBD2 (6 bases). This CDR3 comprises 13 residues. Deletions cut 4 bases from V and 0 bases from J, with 7 bases between. The germline V gene has CDR1 LGHDT and CDR2 YNNKEL (reference sequence). The CDR3 reads CASSLLASYEQYF. The CDR3 DNA is TGTGCCAGCAGCCTACTAGCCTCCTACGAGCAGTACTTC.

Details on this clonotype: Compared with germline, one end of the junction differs, possibly owing to a read error. The J gene is TRBJ2-7, the V gene TRBV5-5; no clear D. CDR3 length: 16 amino acids. Per the germline V gene, CDR1 is SGHKS and CDR2 is YYEKEE (reference sequence). The CDR3 is CAGSKREAFYYNEQYF. CDR3 coding DNA: TGTGCCGGCAGTAAACGCGAAGCGTTTTACTACAATGAGCAGTACTTC.

The CDR3 spells CASSQGLAGAGDTQYF. The DNA of the CDR3 is TGTGCCAGCAGTCAGGGACTAGCGGGAGCTGGGGATACGCAGTATTTT. This rearrangement joins TRBV12-3 or TRBV12-4 to TRBJ2-3; 14 nucleotides align to TRBD2. The CDR3 has 16 residues. J gave up 6 bases and V 5 bases, and 7 bases lay outside the gene matches.

The chain carries TRBV3-1 and TRBJ2-1; 12 bases align to TRBD2. The CDR3 totals 15 residues. Germline loops: CDR1 LGHDT, CDR2 YNNKEL (reference sequence). Trimming cost V 4 bases and J 8 bases; bases outside gene matches: 6. The chain's CDR3 is CASSPRLAGVYEQFF. CDR3 nucleotide sequence: TGTGCCAGCAGCCCCCGACTAGCGGGAGTTTATGAGCAGTTCTTC.

A note on this clonotype: At one end, the junction sequence differs from germline, possibly due to a read error. The chain uses TRBV7-2 and TRBJ2-7, with 11 nucleotides matching TRBD2. CDR3 length: 14 residues. The germline V gene encodes CDR1 SGHTA and CDR2 FQGNSA. The CDR3 DNA sequence: TGTGCCAGCAGTTTAGCGGGAGGGCCCAGGGAGCAGTACTTC. Amino acids: CASSLAGGPREQYF.

This clonotype was found a few times. The CDR3: CSVEAYVGLSQFF. In DNA, the CDR3 is TGCAGCGTTGAGGCGTATGTTGGCCTGTCGCAGTTCTTC. The rearrangement joins TRBV29-1 to TRBJ2-1; D is undetermined. CDR1 and CDR2 from the germline V gene are SQVTM and ANQGSEA. The CDR3 totals 13 residues. V was shortened by 3 bases and J by 12 bases, with 18 bases between the two germline ends.

Comments on this clonotype: A far larger clone is just one base off, so this is likely a read error. This chain uses TRBV12-3 or TRBV12-4 with TRBJ2-7; maybe TRBD1 (6 bases). The CDR3 runs 14 residues. This chain's CDR3 is CTSSLQGSSYEQYF. As DNA, the CDR3 is TGTACCAGCAGTTTACAGGGCAGCTCCTACGAGCAGTACTTC.

The V and J genes are TRBV6-6 and TRBJ2-5, with D perhaps matching TRBD2 (6 bases). This CDR3 region has 13 residues. Germline-derived CDR1 and CDR2 are MNHNY and SVGAGI (reference sequence). V was trimmed by 7 bases and J by 2 bases, leaving 11 bases between them. CDR3 loop: CASTGLVQETQYF. The DNA for the CDR3 is TGTGCCAGCACGGGACTGGTTCAAGAGACCCAGTACTTC.

The gene calls are TRBV18 and TRBJ2-5; 12 bases fit TRBD2. The CDR3 spans 15 residues. With 6 bases clipped from V and 10 bases from J, the junction kept 12 bases outside the gene matches. Germline V gene sequence: CDR1 KGHSH, CDR2 LQKENI. The CDR3: CASSRGTSGQLGQYF. The CDR3 nucleotides are TGTGCCAGCTCCCGAGGGACTAGCGGGCAGTTGGGCCAGTACTTC.

The genes are TRBV6-2 or TRBV6-3 and TRBJ2-7; 7 bases are shared with TRBD2. Germline assignment: CDR1 MNHEY and CDR2 SVGEGT. The CDR3 sequence is 14 residues long. With V trimmed by 1 base and J by 2 bases, 2 bases remained unmatched. CDR3 amino acids: CASSYLAGAYEQYF. The DNA for the CDR3 is TGTGCCAGCAGTTACTTGGCGGGGGCCTACGAGCAGTACTTC.

The CDR3 loop is CSAPGWGHNEQFF. CDR3 DNA sequence: TGCAGTGCTCCGGGATGGGGCCACAATGAGCAGTTCTTC. The rearrangement joins TRBV20-1 to TRBJ2-1; D is possibly TRBD1 or TRBD2 (5 bases each). Trimming pared 5 bases from V and 5 bases from J, leaving 13 bases between. Germline assignment: CDR1 DFQATT and CDR2 SNEGSKA (reference sequence). The length of the CDR3 is 13 residues.

This sequence joins TRBV4-2 and TRBJ2-1; 7 bases fit TRBD1. V lost 7 bases and J lost 1; bases outside the gene matches: 7. Germline V gives CDR1 LGHNA, CDR2 YNFKEQ. The CDR3 has 15 residues. This chain's CDR3 is CASTDRLRSYNEQFF. Written as DNA, the CDR3 is TGTGCCAGCACGGACAGGTTAAGGTCCTACAATGAGCAGTTCTTC.

The CDR3 region has the DNA TGTGCCAGCAGTTACTCGAGGCAGGGGGCTTCTGATGAGCAGTTCTTC. This codes for CASSYSRQGASDEQFF. This chain joins TRBV6-6 and TRBJ2-1; the match to TRBD1 covers 8 bases. Trimming cost V 0 bases and J 8 bases; bases outside gene matches: 9. Germline V CDR1 and CDR2: MNHNY, SVGAGI (reference sequence). The CDR3 spans 16 residues.

The table lists this clonotype with a count of one. The chain combines TRBV11-2 with TRBJ2-7; D is unresolved. The V and J ends lost 0 bases and 0 bases respectively, with 15 bases between them. CDR1 and CDR2 (germline): SGHAT, FQNNGV. The CDR3 is 17 residues long. The CDR3 sequence is CASSLEFSRYLSYEQYF. In nucleotides, the CDR3 is TGTGCCAGCAGCTTAGAGTTTTCGCGGTATCTCTCCTACGAGCAGTACTTC.

CDR3 bases: TGTGCCAGCAGCCCCAAGTTGCCGGGAGCAGGGGAGCAGTACTTC. The encoded protein is CASSPKLPGAGEQYF. The chain uses TRBV3-1 and TRBJ2-7, with D tentatively TRBD2 (6 bases). Trimming took 4 bases from V and 7 from J, leaving 20 bases between them. Looked up from germline, CDR1 is LGHDT and CDR2 is YNNKEL (reference sequence). The CDR3 has 15 residues.

This clonotype was found a few times. The chain has TRBV7-9 and TRBJ1-2; the match to TRBD1 covers 8 bases. The V gene's germline CDR1 is SEHNR and CDR2 FQNEAQ (reference sequence). The CDR3 contains 16 residues. With V trimmed by 4 bases and J by 6 bases, 13 bases remained unmatched. CDR3 nucleotide sequence: TGTGCCAGCAGCTCCACTACTGGACGGGACAGGAATGGCTACACCTTC. Translation: CASSSTTGRDRNGYTF. The full variable domain, rest sourced from reference TRBV7-9 and TRBJ1-2, is DTGVSQNPRHKITKRGQNVTFRCDPISEHNRLYWYRQTLGQGPEFLTYFQNEAQLEKSRLLSDRFSAERPKGSFSTLEIQRTEQGDSAMYLCASSSTTGRDRNGYTFGSGTRLTVV.

J is TRBJ2-3 and V is TRBV5-1; a possible D gene is TRBD1 (6 bases). CDR3 length: 14 amino acids. Trimming stripped 5 bases from V and 0 bases from J, with 10 bases between. Germline loops: CDR1 SGHRS, CDR2 YFSETQ. CDR3 sequence (DNA): TGCGCCAGCAGATGGACAGTGAGCACAGATACGCAGTATTTT. Translation: CASRWTVSTDTQYF.

The rearrangement joins TRBV12-3 or TRBV12-4 to TRBJ1-1, with a tentative D call TRBD1 (6 bases). The CDR3 loop spans 15 amino acids. V lost 5 bases to trimming and J lost 0 bases, with 13 bases between them. The CDR3 protein is CASSPRDTLNTEAFF. The CDR3 DNA sequence: TGTGCCAGCAGTCCTCGGGACACTTTGAACACTGAAGCTTTCTTT.

V gene TRBV24-1 combines with J gene TRBJ2-1; D might be TRBD2 (6 bases). Germline V gene data show CDR1 as KGHDR and CDR2 as SFDVKD. The V gene lost 5 bases and the J gene lost 0 bases, with 13 bases spanning the gap. This CDR3 spans 16 amino acids. CDR3 residues: CATSASAGGSYNEQFF. In DNA form, the CDR3 reads TGTGCCACCAGTGCCTCCGCCGGGGGCTCCTACAATGAGCAGTTCTTC.

This sequence joins TRBV20-1 and TRBJ2-1, with unresolved D. The CDR3 length is 13 residues. The germline CDR1 and CDR2 sequences are DFQATT and SNEGSKA (reference sequence). Trimming took 6 bases from V and 5 from J, leaving 14 bases between them. This CDR3 reads CSADLLADNEQFF. CDR3 DNA: TGCAGTGCGGACCTCTTGGCGGACAATGAGCAGTTCTTC.

There are a few counts of this clonotype. The chain employs TRBV7-9 and TRBJ2-4; D perhaps matches TRBD2 (7 bases). Germline V gives CDR1 SEHNR, CDR2 FQNEAQ (reference sequence). Trimming left V 7 bases short and J 1 base short, with 14 bases between. This CDR3 is 15 amino acids long. CDR3 region: CASTQGGEAKNIQYF. As DNA, the CDR3 is TGTGCCAGCACACAGGGAGGGGAGGCCAAAAACATTCAGTACTTC.